Presented here are 23 T cell receptor beta chains from one specimen sequenced in a study of T cell changes during pregnancy in multiple sclerosis. Sequenced by immunoSEQ multiplex PCR; TCRdb stores in-frame clones only, minus some. The top ten clones hold about 7.5% of a sample with some 21,000 clones, roughly 87% of them seen once. The sequences come from CD8+ T cells from peripheral blood mononuclear cells, collected in the second trimester of pregnancy. These receptors originate from a female donor in good health, enrolled as a control in a pregnancy study.

This clone has a handful of counts. The identical CDR3 is also encoded by other nucleotide sequences in the sample. The V gene is TRBV25-1, the J gene TRBJ2-4; D gene ambiguous. The CDR3 sequence is 13 residues long. The germline V gene has CDR1 MGHDK and CDR2 SYGVNS. The ends were cut back, 10 bases at V and 5 bases at J, with 15 bases in the middle. The CDR3 sequence is CAIDENRENIQYF. CDR3 sequence (DNA): TGTGCCATCGATGAGAACAGAGAAAACATTCAGTACTTC.

The V gene is TRBV7-9, the J gene TRBJ2-1, with D maybe TRBD1 (5 bases). Germline loops: CDR1 SEHNR, CDR2 FQNEAQ (reference sequence). V gave up 5 bases and J gave up 4 bases, with 9 bases separating them. The CDR3 spans 13 residues. As DNA, the CDR3 is TGTGCCAGCAGCCGTGACAGATACAATGAGCAGTTCTTC. Its protein product is CASSRDRYNEQFF.

V gene TRBV5-5 combines with J gene TRBJ1-1; D not certain. The CDR3 contains 13 residues. Germline-derived CDR1 and CDR2 are SGHKS and YYEKEE (reference sequence). The V end lost 0 bases, the J end lost 1 base, and 4 bases lay between the germline ends. The CDR3 loop reads CASSLGENTEAFF. In DNA form, the CDR3 reads TGTGCCAGCAGCTTGGGAGAGAACACTGAAGCTTTCTTT.

V is TRBV2 and J is TRBJ2-3; TRBD2 matches at 10 bases. The CDR3 has 16 residues. With 5 bases clipped from V and 3 bases from J, the junction kept 8 bases outside the gene matches. The germline V gene has CDR1 SNHLY and CDR2 FYNNEI. The CDR3 spells CASSSKRGGWTDTQYF. The CDR3 DNA reads TGTGCCAGCAGTTCTAAGCGGGGGGGCTGGACAGATACGCAGTATTTT.

The chain employs TRBV5-6 and TRBJ1-5, with D uncertain. The CDR3 extends over 14 amino acids. Trimming cost V 5 bases and J 0 bases, with 9 bases left between them. The germline gives CDR1 SGHDT, CDR2 YYEEEE. CDR3 in DNA: TGTGCCAGCAGTTCCCGTTATAGCAATCAGCCCCAGCATTTT. Encoded protein: CASSSRYSNQPQHF.

The CDR3 protein is CASSLESSTNEKLFF. DNA of the CDR3: TGCGCCAGCAGCTTGGAGAGTTCAACTAATGAAAAACTGTTTTTT. V is TRBV5-1 and J is TRBJ1-4; D gene unclear. The V end was cut by 0 bases, the J end by 0 bases, with 6 bases between. This CDR3 is built from 15 residues. The V gene's germline CDR1 is SGHRS and CDR2 YFSETQ. Together with reference TRBV5-1 and TRBJ1-4, the CDR3 gives the full variable domain: KAGVTQTPRYLIKTRGQQVTLSCSPISGHRSVSWYQQTPGQGLQFLFEYFSETQRNKGNFPGRFSGRQFSNSRSEMNVSTLELGDSALYLCASSLESSTNEKLFFGSGTQLSVL.

V and J are TRBV5-6 and TRBJ1-2; 7 bases match TRBD1. V gave up 3 bases and J gave up 0 bases; unmatched junction bases: 5. Germline values: CDR1 SGHDT, CDR2 YYEEEE. The CDR3 is made up of 15 amino acids. The CDR3 sequence: CASSWDSSTNYGYTF. Written as DNA, the CDR3 is TGTGCCAGCAGCTGGGACAGCTCGACTAACTATGGCTACACCTTC.

The chain employs TRBV7-6 and TRBJ2-2, with a tentative D call TRBD1 (5 bases). V lost 7 bases and J lost 0, with 18 bases in between. The CDR3 covers 17 residues. Germline-derived CDR1 and CDR2 are SGHVS and FNYEAQ. CDR3 region: CASNPFQGPTNTGELFF. The DNA of the CDR3 is TGTGCCAGCAACCCCTTCCAGGGTCCGACGAACACCGGGGAGCTGTTTTTT.

This clone was seen more than once but under ten times. V gene TRBV15 combines with J gene TRBJ2-7, with 10 positions matching TRBD1. Germline V CDR1 and CDR2: LNHNV, YYDKDF (reference sequence). This CDR3 comprises 15 residues. V dropped 3 bases and J dropped 3; count of bases not matched to a gene: 5. CDR3 sequence (DNA): TGTGCCACCAGCAGCGGGACAGGGGATTACTACGAGCAGTACTTC. It codes for CATSSGTGDYYEQYF.

The chain has TRBV9 and TRBJ2-7; TRBD2 agrees at 11 bases. This CDR3 spans 15 amino acids. The V and J ends lost 4 bases and 5 bases, in that order; junction bases with no gene match: 8. Germline V CDR1 and CDR2: SGDLS, YYNGEE. The CDR3 DNA reads TGTGCCAGCAGCCCAAAGGGACTAGCGGCTGACGAGCAGTACTTC. Its protein is CASSPKGLAADEQYF.

The chain joins TRBV10-3 to TRBJ1-5; 8 bases align to TRBD1. The CDR3 sequence is 14 residues long. The V and J ends lost 10 bases and 3 bases, in that order; junction bases with no gene match: 8. In germline, CDR1 is ENHRY, CDR2 SYGVKD. DNA for the CDR3: TGTGCCAGTACACAGGGGGTGAACAATCAGCCCCAGCATTTT. This encodes CASTQGVNNQPQHF.

V and J are TRBV6-4 and TRBJ2-1; tentative D call: TRBD2 (6 bases). Germline CDR1 and CDR2: MRHNA and SNTAGT. The CDR3 is made up of 14 amino acids. Trimming stripped 10 bases from V and 8 bases from J, with 21 bases between. The CDR3 protein is CATSAGETGDEQFF. Written as DNA, the CDR3 is TGTGCCACCTCCGCGGGTGAAACGGGGGATGAGCAGTTCTTC.

This clone was counted only a few times. CDR3 sequence reads: CASTPGDRDYEQYF. CDR3 nucleotides: TGTGCCAGTACCCCCGGGGACAGAGACTACGAGCAGTACTTC. V is TRBV19 and J is TRBJ2-7, with TRBD1 matching 7 bases. This CDR3 region has 14 residues. The V segment lost 7 bases and the J segment 3 bases; nucleotides outside the gene matches: 9. Germline V lookup: CDR1 LNHDA, CDR2 SQIVND (reference sequence).

The chain couples TRBV4-1 to TRBJ2-3, with 12 bases lining up with TRBD2. The CDR3 consists of 15 residues. CDR1 and CDR2 from the germline V gene are MGHRA and YSYEKL. With V trimmed by 4 bases and J by 3 bases, 2 bases remained unmatched. The CDR3 region has the DNA TGCGCCAGCAGCCCGCTAGCGGGGGGGACAGATACGCAGTATTTT. This encodes CASSPLAGGTDTQYF.

This chain joins TRBV4-1 and TRBJ2-3; 9 bases are a match to TRBD2. Germline V gene data show CDR1 as MGHRA and CDR2 as YSYEKL. The ends lost 2 bases at V and 0 bases at J; junction bases unmatched: 0. CDR3 length: 15 amino acids. CDR3 protein: CASSQTSGSTDTQYF. In nucleotides, the CDR3 is TGCGCCAGCAGCCAAACTAGCGGGAGCACAGATACGCAGTATTTT.

The genes are TRBV7-8 and TRBJ1-1; tentative D call: TRBD1 (5 bases). V lost 0 bases, J lost 1 base, and 9 bases lay in between. Germline CDR1 SGHVS, CDR2 FQNEAQ. This CDR3 contains 15 residues. The CDR3 DNA reads as TGTGCCAGCAGCTTAGCGGACACTTCGAACACTGAAGCTTTCTTT. As protein: CASSLADTSNTEAFF.

This clone has a handful of counts. V is TRBV6-1 and J is TRBJ2-3; 7 bases match TRBD1. The CDR3 length is 14 residues. V dropped 4 bases and J dropped 2; count of bases not matched to a gene: 3. In germline, CDR1 is MNHNS, CDR2 SASEGT. CDR3 DNA: TGTGCCAGCAGTGGAGACAGGGTCACAGATACGCAGTATTTT. Encoded protein: CASSGDRVTDTQYF.

CDR3 amino acids: CASSPGGWDQPQHF. The CDR3 nucleotides read TGTGCCAGCAGCCCCGGCGGGTGGGATCAGCCCCAGCATTTT. The V and J genes are TRBV11-2 and TRBJ1-5; D unresolved. This CDR3 has 14 amino acids. V lost 5 bases and J 5 bases, leaving 13 bases between the germline ends. Looked up from germline, CDR1 is SGHAT and CDR2 is FQNNGV.

The chain employs TRBV20-1 and TRBJ1-1; no clear D gene. The CDR3 is 10 residues long. Germline CDR1 reads DFQATT; CDR2 reads SNEGSKA (reference sequence). The V end lost 1 base, the J end lost 8 bases, and 5 bases lay between the germline ends. The CDR3 nucleotides read TGCAGTGCTAGAGTAGCGGAAGCTTTCTTT. Residues: CSARVAEAFF.

J is TRBJ2-2 and V is TRBV5-5; D is unresolved. The CDR3 has 12 residues. The V end lost 3 bases, the J end lost 6 bases, and 6 bases lay between the germline ends. In germline, CDR1 is SGHKS, CDR2 YYEKEE (reference sequence). CDR3 residues: CASSYGSGELFF. Written as DNA, the CDR3 is TGTGCCAGCAGCTATGGCTCCGGGGAGCTGTTTTTT.

This sequence joins TRBV7-9 and TRBJ1-4; no firm D call. Germline V gives CDR1 SEHNR, CDR2 FQNEAQ (reference sequence). Trimming cost V 8 bases and J 4 bases, with 11 bases left between them. The CDR3 runs to 13 residues. The CDR3 protein is CASPGEDNEKLFF. The DNA for the CDR3 is TGTGCCAGCCCCGGGGAAGATAATGAAAAACTGTTTTTT.

V and J are TRBV7-3 and TRBJ2-1; 11 bases match TRBD2. The CDR3 consists of 16 residues. From germline, CDR1 is SGHTA and CDR2 FQGTGA. After removal of 5 bases from V and 7 bases from J, the junction contained 10 bases not matched to a gene. The CDR3 DNA follows: TGTGCCAGCAGCCTTAGCGGGGGGGCCGTTCTAAATGAGCAGTTCTTC. Its translation is CASSLSGGAVLNEQFF. Full variable domain (outside the CDR3, taken from reference TRBV7-3 and TRBJ2-1): GAGVSQTPSNKVTEKGKYVELRCDPISGHTALYWYRQSLGQGPEFLIYFQGTGAADDSGLPNDRFFAVRPEGSVSTLKIQRTERGDSAVYLCASSLSGGAVLNEQFFGPGTRLTVL.

This chain links TRBV15 with TRBJ2-7, with a possible D match to TRBD2 (5 bases). The V and J ends lost 4 bases and 3 bases respectively, with 13 bases between them. CDR3 length: 14 amino acids. The germline V gene encodes CDR1 LNHNV and CDR2 YYDKDF (reference sequence). CDR3 sequence: CATSTAGRGYEQYF. The CDR3 DNA sequence: TGTGCCACCAGCACCGCGGGCAGAGGCTACGAGCAGTACTTC.